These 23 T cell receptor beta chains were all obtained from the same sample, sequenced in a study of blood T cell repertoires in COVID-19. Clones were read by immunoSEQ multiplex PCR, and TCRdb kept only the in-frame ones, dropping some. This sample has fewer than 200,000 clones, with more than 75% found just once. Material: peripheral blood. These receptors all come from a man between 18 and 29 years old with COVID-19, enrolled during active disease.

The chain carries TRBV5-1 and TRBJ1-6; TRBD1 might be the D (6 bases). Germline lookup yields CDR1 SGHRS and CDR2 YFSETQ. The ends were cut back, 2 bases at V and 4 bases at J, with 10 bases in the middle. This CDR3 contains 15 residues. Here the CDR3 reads CASSLAGEYNSPLHF. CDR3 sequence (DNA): TGCGCCAGCAGCTTAGCAGGGGAGTATAATTCACCCCTCCACTTT.

The chain's CDR3 is CASSIDRWSYEQYF. CDR3 sequence (DNA): TGTGCCAGTAGTATTGACAGGTGGTCCTACGAGCAGTACTTC. This chain links TRBV19 with TRBJ2-7; maybe TRBD1 (6 bases). The V end was cut by 3 bases, the J end by 1 base, with 10 bases between. From germline, CDR1 is LNHDA and CDR2 SQIVND (reference sequence). The CDR3 extends over 14 amino acids.

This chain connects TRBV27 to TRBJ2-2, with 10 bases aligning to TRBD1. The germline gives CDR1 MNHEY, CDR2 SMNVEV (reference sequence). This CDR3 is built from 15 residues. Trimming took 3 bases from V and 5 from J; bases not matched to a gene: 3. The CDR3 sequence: CASSLDRGRTGELFF. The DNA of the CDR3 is TGTGCCAGCAGTTTGGACAGGGGGAGGACCGGGGAGCTGTTTTTT.

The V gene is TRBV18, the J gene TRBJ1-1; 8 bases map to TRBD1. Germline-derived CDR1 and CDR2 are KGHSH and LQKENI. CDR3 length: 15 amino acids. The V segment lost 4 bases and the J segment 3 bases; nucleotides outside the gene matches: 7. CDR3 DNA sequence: TGTGCCAGCTCACGAGACAGGGGTTTGGACACTGAAGCTTTCTTT. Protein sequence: CASSRDRGLDTEAFF. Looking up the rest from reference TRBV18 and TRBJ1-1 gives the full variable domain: NAGVMQNPRHLVRRRGQEARLRCSPMKGHSHVYWYRQLPEEGLKFMVYLQKENIIDESGMPKERFSAEFPKEGPSILRIQQVVRGDSAAYFCASSRDRGLDTEAFFGQGTRLTVV.

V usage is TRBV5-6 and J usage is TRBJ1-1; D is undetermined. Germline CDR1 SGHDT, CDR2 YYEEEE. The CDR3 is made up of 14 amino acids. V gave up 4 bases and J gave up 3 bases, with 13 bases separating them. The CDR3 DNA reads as TGTGCCAGCAGCAGTAAAAACAGTGACACTGAAGCTTTCTTT. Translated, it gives CASSSKNSDTEAFF.

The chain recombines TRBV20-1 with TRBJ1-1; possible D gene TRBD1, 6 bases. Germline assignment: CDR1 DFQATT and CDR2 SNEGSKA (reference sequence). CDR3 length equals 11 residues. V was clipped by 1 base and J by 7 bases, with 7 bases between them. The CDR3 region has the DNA TGCAGTGCTAGAGGACAGGTTGAAGCTTTCTTT. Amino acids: CSARGQVEAFF.

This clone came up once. The CDR3 nucleotides read TGTGCCAGCAGGCGGGAGCCCACAGATACGCAGTATTTT. Protein sequence: CASRREPTDTQYF. V is TRBV28 and J is TRBJ2-3; 7 bases fit TRBD2. V shed 6 bases, J shed 2 bases, and the junction held 2 bases outside the gene matches. The CDR3 is 13 residues long. The germline gives CDR1 MDHEN, CDR2 SYDVKM.

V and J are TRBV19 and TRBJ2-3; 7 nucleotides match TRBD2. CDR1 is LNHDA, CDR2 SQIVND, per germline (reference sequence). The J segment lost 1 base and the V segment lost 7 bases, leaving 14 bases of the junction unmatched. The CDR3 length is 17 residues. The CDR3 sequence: CASTATPSGPGTDTQYF. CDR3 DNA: TGTGCCAGTACCGCAACCCCTAGCGGACCTGGCACAGATACGCAGTATTTT.

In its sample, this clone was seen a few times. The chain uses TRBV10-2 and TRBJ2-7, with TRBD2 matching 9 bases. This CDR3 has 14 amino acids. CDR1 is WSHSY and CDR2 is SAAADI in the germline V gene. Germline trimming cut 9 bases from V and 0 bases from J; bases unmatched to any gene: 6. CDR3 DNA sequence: TGCGCCAGTCGAGCGGGAGGTAGCTCCTACGAGCAGTACTTC. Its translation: CASRAGGSSYEQYF.

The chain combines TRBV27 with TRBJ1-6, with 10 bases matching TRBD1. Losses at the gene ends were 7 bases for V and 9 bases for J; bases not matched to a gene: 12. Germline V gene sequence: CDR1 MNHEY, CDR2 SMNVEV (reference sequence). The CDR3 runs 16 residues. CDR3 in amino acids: CASTNKFGTGVSPLHF. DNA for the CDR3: TGTGCCAGCACCAATAAGTTCGGGACAGGGGTTTCACCCCTCCACTTT.

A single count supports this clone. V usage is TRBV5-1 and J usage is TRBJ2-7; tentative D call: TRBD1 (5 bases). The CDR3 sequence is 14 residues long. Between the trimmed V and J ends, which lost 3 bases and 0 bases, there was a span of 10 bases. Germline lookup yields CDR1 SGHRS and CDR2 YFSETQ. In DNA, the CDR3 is TGCGCCAGCAGCTCCTGGACAAACTCCTACGAGCAGTACTTC. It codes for CASSSWTNSYEQYF.

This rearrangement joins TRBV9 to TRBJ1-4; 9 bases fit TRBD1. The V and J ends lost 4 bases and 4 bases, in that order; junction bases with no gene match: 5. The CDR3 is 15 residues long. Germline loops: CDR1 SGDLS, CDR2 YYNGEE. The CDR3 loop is CASSPQGALNEKLFF. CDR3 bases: TGTGCCAGCAGCCCACAGGGGGCCCTTAATGAAAAACTGTTTTTT.

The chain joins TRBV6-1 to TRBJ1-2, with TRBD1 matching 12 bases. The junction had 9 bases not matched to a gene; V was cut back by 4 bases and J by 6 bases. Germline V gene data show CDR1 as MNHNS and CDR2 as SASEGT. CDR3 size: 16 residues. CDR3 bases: TGTGCCAGCAGTGGCCCACGGGACAGGGGGCAACATGGCTACACCTTC. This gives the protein CASSGPRDRGQHGYTF.

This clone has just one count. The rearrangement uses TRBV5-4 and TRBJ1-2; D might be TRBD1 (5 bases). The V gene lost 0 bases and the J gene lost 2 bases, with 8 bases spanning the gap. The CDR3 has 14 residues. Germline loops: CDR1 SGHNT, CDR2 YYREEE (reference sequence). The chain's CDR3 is CASSLERTNYGYTF. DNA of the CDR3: TGTGCCAGCAGCTTGGAGAGGACAAACTATGGCTACACCTTC.

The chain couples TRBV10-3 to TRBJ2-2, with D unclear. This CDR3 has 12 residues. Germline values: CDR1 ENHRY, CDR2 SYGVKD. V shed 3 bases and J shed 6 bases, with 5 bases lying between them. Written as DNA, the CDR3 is TGTGCCATCAGTGATAGCTCCGGGGAGCTGTTTTTT. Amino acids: CAISDSSGELFF.

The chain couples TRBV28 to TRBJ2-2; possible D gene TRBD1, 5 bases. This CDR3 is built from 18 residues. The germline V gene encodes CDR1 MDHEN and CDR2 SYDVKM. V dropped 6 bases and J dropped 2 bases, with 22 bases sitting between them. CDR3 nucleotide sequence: TGTGCCAGCAGCCTCCCCGGGCGTCAGGGCCCTAACACCGGGGAGCTGTTTTTT. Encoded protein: CASSLPGRQGPNTGELFF.

For the CDR3, the DNA is TGTGCCAGCAGCGTAGAACAGGGGAATTATAATGAAAAACTGTTTTTT. Translated: CASSVEQGNYNEKLFF. The rearrangement links TRBV9 to TRBJ1-4; 7 nucleotides match TRBD1. The CDR3 length is 16 residues. Germline CDR1 is SGDLS and CDR2 is YYNGEE. J was trimmed by 4 bases and V by 0 bases; bases with no gene match: 6.

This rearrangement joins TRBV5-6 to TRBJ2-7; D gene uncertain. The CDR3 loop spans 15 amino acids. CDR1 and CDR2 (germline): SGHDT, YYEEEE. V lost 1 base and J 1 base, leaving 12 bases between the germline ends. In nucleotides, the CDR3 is TGTGCCAGCAGCTTGCGGTCGCAGGTTTCCTACGAGCAGTACTTC. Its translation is CASSLRSQVSYEQYF.

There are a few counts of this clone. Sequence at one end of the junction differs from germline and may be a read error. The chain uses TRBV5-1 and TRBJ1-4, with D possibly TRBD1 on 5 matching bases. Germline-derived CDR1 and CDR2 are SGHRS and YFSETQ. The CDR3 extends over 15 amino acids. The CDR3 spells CASSLGWQGEEKLLF. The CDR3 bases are TGCGCCAGCAGCTTGGGATGGCAGGGCGAAGAAAAACTGCTTTTT.

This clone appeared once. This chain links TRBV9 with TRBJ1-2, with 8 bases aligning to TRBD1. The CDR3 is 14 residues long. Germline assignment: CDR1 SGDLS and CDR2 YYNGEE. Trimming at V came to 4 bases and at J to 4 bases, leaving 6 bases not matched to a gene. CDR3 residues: CASSSTGGSYGYTF. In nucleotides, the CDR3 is TGTGCCAGCAGCTCAACAGGGGGTTCCTATGGCTACACCTTC.

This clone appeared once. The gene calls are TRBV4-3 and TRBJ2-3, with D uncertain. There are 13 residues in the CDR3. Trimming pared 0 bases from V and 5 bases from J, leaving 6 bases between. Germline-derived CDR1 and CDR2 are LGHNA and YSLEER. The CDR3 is CASSQEGLDTQYF. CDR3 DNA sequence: TGCGCCAGCAGCCAAGAGGGCTTAGATACGCAGTATTTT.

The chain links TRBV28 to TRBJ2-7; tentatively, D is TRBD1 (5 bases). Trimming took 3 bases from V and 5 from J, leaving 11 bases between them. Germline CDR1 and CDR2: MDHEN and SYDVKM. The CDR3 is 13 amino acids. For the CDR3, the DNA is TGTGCCAGCAGTTTCTCCAGGGTCGACGAGCAGTACTTC. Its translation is CASSFSRVDEQYF.

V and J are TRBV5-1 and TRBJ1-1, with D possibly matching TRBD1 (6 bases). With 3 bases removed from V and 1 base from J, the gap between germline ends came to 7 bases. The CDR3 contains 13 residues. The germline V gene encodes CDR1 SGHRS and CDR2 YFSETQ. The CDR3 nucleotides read TGCGCCAGCAGCTGGGGACAGAACACTGAAGCTTTCTTT. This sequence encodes CASSWGQNTEAFF.